This T cell receptor (beta chain) was captured in a study of T cells in Graves' hyperthyroidism and ophthalmopathy. Graves' hyperthyroidism was deemed stable absent ophthalmopathy progression within 18 months. Exclusion criteria comprised uncontrolled infection, other autoimmune disease, pregnancy or lactation. The CDR3 has 13 residues. CDR1 is SGHTA, CDR2 FQGNSA, per germline. Trimming left V 2 bases short and J 7 bases short, with 11 bases between. This clonotype came up many times. Amplification targeted TCR beta CDR3 regions from RNA transcripts. Researchers ran a first-round RT-PCR on the TCR CDR3 using the HTBI primer set. TCRdb re-analysed the multiplex PCR reads in MiXCR, keeping a single row per CDR3 protein. The sample has approximately 640,000 distinct CDR3 sequences, about a sixth seen once.

This clonotype was sampled from a woman aged 25 to 39 with Graves' hyperthyroidism. Sample: blood. The chain links TRBV7-2 to TRBJ1-2; the D gene is possibly TRBD1 (5 bases). CDR3 region: CASSLRGAAGYTF. The CDR3 nucleotides read TGTGCCAGCAGCTTACGCGGGGCGGCTGGCTACACCTTC.